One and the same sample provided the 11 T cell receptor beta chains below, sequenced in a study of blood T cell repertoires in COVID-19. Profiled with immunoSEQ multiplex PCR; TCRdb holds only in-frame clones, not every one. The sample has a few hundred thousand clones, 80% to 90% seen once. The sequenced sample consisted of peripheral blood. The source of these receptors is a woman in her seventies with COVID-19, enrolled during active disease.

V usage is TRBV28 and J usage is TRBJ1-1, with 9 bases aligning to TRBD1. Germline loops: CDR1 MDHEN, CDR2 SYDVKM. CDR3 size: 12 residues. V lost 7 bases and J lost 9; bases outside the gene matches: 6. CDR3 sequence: CASTTNRGQAFF. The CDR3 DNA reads TGTGCCAGCACCACCAACAGGGGGCAAGCTTTCTTT. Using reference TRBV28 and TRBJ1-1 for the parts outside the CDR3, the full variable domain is DVKVTQSSRYLVKRTGEKVFLECVQDMDHENMFWYRQDPGLGLRLIYFSYDVKMKEKGDIPEGYSVSREKKERFSLILESASTNQTSMYLCASTTNRGQAFFGQGTRLTVV.

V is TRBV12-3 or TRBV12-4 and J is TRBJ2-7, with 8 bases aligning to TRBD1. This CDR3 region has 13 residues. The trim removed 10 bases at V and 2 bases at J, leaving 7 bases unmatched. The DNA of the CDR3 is TGTGCCACCGGAGGGACAGGAACCTACGAGCAGTACTTC. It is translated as CATGGTGTYEQYF.

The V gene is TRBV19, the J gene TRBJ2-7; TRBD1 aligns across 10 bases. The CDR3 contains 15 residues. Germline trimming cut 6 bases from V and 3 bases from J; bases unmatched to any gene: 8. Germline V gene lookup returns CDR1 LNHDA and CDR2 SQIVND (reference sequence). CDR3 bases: TGTGCCAGTAGCAAGGGCCGGGACAGGGGCTACGAGCAGTACTTC. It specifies CASSKGRDRGYEQYF. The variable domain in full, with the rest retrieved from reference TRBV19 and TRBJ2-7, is DGGITQSPKYLFRKEGQNVTLSCEQNLNHDAMYWYRQDPGQGLRLIYYSQIVNDFQKGDIAEGYSVSREKKESFPLTVTSAQKNPTAFYLCASSKGRDRGYEQYFGPGTRLTVT.

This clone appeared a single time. The CDR3 loop reads CASSLWGGNYNEQFF. Here the CDR3 DNA reads TGTGCCAGCAGTTTATGGGGAGGGAACTACAATGAGCAGTTCTTC. This chain connects TRBV28 to TRBJ2-1, with TRBD2 identical over 7 bases. CDR3 size: 15 residues. The germline CDR1 and CDR2 sequences are MDHEN and SYDVKM. Trimming took 0 bases from V and 3 from J; bases not matched to a gene: 2.

This CDR3 is CASSSPGKPLHF. CDR3 nucleotide sequence: TGTGCCAGCTCAAGCCCAGGGAAACCCCTCCACTTT. The chain uses TRBV6-5 and TRBJ1-6; weak D call: TRBD1 (5 bases). V lost 8 bases, J lost 12 bases, and 14 bases lay in between. In germline, CDR1 is MNHEY, CDR2 SVGAGI. This CDR3 region has 12 residues.

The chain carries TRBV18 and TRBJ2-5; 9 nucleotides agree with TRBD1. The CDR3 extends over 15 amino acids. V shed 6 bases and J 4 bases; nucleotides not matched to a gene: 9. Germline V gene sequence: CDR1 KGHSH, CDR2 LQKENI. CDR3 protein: CASSHRGLGTETQYF. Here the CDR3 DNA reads TGTGCCAGCTCCCACAGGGGGCTGGGAACAGAGACCCAGTACTTC.

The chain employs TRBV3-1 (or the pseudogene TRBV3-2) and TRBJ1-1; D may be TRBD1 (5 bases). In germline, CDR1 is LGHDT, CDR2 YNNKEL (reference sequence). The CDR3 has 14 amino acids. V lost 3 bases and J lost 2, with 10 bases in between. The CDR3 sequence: CASSHGGGNTEAFF. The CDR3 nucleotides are TGTGCCAGCAGCCACGGGGGTGGCAACACTGAAGCTTTCTTT.

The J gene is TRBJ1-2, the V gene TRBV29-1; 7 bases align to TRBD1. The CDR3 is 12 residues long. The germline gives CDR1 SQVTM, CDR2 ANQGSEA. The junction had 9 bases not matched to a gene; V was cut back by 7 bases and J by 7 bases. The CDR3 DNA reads TGCAGCGCCTTCACGGAGGGGGCTGGCTACACCTTC. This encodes CSAFTEGAGYTF.

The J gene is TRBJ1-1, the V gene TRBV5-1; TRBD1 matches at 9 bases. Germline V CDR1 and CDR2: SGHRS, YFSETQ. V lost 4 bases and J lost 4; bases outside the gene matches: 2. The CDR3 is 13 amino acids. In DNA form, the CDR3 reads TGCGCCAGCAGCGGACAGGGGAGCACTGAAGCTTTCTTT. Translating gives CASSGQGSTEAFF.

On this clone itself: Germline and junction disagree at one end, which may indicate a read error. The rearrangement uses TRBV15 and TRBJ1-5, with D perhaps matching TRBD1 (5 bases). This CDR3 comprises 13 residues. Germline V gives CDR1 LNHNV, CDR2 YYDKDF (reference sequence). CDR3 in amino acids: CATSRVRGLTQHF. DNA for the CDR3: TGTGCCACCAGTAGAGTGAGGGGACTGACCCAGCATTTT.

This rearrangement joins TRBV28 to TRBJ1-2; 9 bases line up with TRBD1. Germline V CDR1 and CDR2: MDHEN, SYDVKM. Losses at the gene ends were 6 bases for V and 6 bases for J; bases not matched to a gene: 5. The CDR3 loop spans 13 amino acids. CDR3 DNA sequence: TGTGCCAGCAGGCGGGGACAGGGTGATGGCTACACCTTC. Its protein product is CASRRGQGDGYTF.